These 17 T cell receptor beta chains were all obtained from the same sample, sequenced in a study of control samples from healthy donors and cancer patients. Assay used: immunoSEQ multiplex PCR; TCRdb lists only in-frame clones, some missing. The data hold about 55,000 clones, with approximately 95% observed a single time. Sequenced material: blood. Receptor source: a man aged 25-40 years in good health.

This chain connects TRBV7-8 to TRBJ2-1, with a weak D call TRBD2 (7 bases). Looked up from germline, CDR1 is SGHVS and CDR2 is FQNEAQ. Deletions cut 5 bases from V and 2 bases from J, with 16 bases between. CDR3 length: 16 amino acids. Here the CDR3 DNA reads TGTGCCAGCAGCGTAGGGGGGGCAGGGGCCTACAATGAGCAGTTCTTC. Translated, it gives CASSVGGAGAYNEQFF.

V and J are TRBV28 and TRBJ1-5; D call uncertain. V lost 8 bases and J 6 bases, leaving 11 bases between the germline ends. Germline V gene data show CDR1 as MDHEN and CDR2 as SYDVKM. CDR3 length: 12 amino acids. As DNA, the CDR3 is TGTGCCAGCGCTTCCGGCGTTCAGCCCCAGCATTTT. It encodes CASASGVQPQHF.

The chain joins TRBV5-1 to TRBJ2-2; D is unresolved. CDR1 is SGHRS and CDR2 is YFSETQ in the germline V gene. Deletions cut 1 base from V and 3 bases from J, with 4 bases between. The CDR3 is 13 amino acids. CDR3 sequence reads: CASSLSDTGELFF. For the CDR3, the DNA is TGCGCCAGCAGCTTGTCAGACACCGGGGAGCTGTTTTTT.

The V call is TRBV7-3, the J call TRBJ2-3; weak D call: TRBD2 (5 bases). V lost 5 bases to trimming and J lost 0 bases, with 15 bases between them. CDR3 size: 16 residues. Looked up from germline, CDR1 is SGHTA and CDR2 is FQGTGA. The CDR3, as DNA: TGTGCCAGCAGCCCGAGGGCCCCCACTAGCACAGATACGCAGTATTTT. Translated, it gives CASSPRAPTSTDTQYF.

This clone occurred once. The rearrangement links TRBV6-2 or TRBV6-3 to TRBJ2-5; D gene unclear. This CDR3 has 13 residues. The V end lost 6 bases, the J end lost 3 bases, and 11 bases lay between the germline ends. Looked up from germline, CDR1 is MNHEY and CDR2 is SVGEGT. The CDR3 DNA reads as TGTGCCAGCAGCCGAGGACCCGAAGAGACCCAGTACTTC. Its translation is CASSRGPEETQYF.

The chain has TRBV6-5 and TRBJ2-7; 11 bases are shared with TRBD2. V gave up 7 bases and J gave up 6 bases; unmatched junction bases: 8. CDR1 is MNHEY, CDR2 SVGAGI, per germline. CDR3 size: 14 residues. This CDR3 reads CASTLLAGEGEQYF. DNA for the CDR3: TGTGCCAGCACCTTACTAGCGGGAGAAGGCGAGCAGTACTTC.

This clone was seen only once. DNA for the CDR3: TGTGCCACCAGAACAGGGGTTGAGACCCAGTACTTC. Amino acid sequence: CATRTGVETQYF. This sequence joins TRBV15 and TRBJ2-5; 7 nucleotides align to TRBD1. V lost 6 bases to trimming and J lost 5 bases; unmatched junction nucleotides: 3. This CDR3 region has 12 residues. Germline CDR1 LNHNV, CDR2 YYDKDF (reference sequence).

This chain links TRBV19 with TRBJ2-1; 9 positions match TRBD2. The ends lost 1 base at V and 8 bases at J; junction bases unmatched: 6. This CDR3 contains 15 residues. CDR1 is LNHDA, CDR2 SQIVND, per germline (reference sequence). The CDR3 DNA follows: TGTGCCAGTAGTATAGGATTAGCGGGAGCGGATGAGCAGTTCTTC. The encoded protein is CASSIGLAGADEQFF. The full variable domain, its missing parts supplied by reference TRBV19 and TRBJ2-1, is DGGITQSPKYLFRKEGQNVTLSCEQNLNHDAMYWYRQDPGQGLRLIYYSQIVNDFQKGDIAEGYSVSREKKESFPLTVTSAQKNPTAFYLCASSIGLAGADEQFFGPGTRLTVL.

This sequence joins TRBV6-1 and TRBJ2-7; D gene unclear. With 4 bases removed from V and 3 bases from J, the gap between germline ends came to 19 bases. Germline values: CDR1 MNHNS, CDR2 SASEGT. CDR3 length: 16 residues. CDR3 coding DNA: TGTGCCAGCAGTGTTCGCGAGGAGCACAGCTTCTACGAGCAGTACTTC. Protein: CASSVREEHSFYEQYF.

The chain is built from TRBV7-9 and TRBJ1-4, with D perhaps TRBD1 (5 bases). The length of the CDR3 is 15 residues. V lost 4 bases and J lost 3, with 12 bases in between. The germline V gene encodes CDR1 SEHNR and CDR2 FQNEAQ (reference sequence). Here the CDR3 reads CASSSQRGANEKLFF. The CDR3 nucleotides are TGTGCCAGCAGCTCCCAGAGGGGAGCTAATGAAAAACTGTTTTTT.

The chain couples TRBV4-1 to TRBJ2-7, with TRBD1 matching over 9 bases. CDR1 is MGHRA, CDR2 YSYEKL, per germline. CDR3 size: 18 residues. The V segment lost 1 base and the J segment 3 bases; nucleotides outside the gene matches: 13. CDR3 sequence reads: CASSQGTIPGQGYYEQYF. Written as DNA, the CDR3 is TGCGCCAGCAGCCAAGGCACTATCCCGGGACAGGGTTACTACGAGCAGTACTTC.

The V call is TRBV11-2, the J call TRBJ2-3; 10 bases are shared with TRBD2. The CDR3 sequence is 17 residues long. Germline V lookup: CDR1 SGHAT, CDR2 FQNNGV. The V gene end was trimmed by 3 bases and the J gene end by 3 bases; junction bases not matched to a gene: 9. CDR3 amino acids: CASSFYPSGSYTDTQYF. CDR3 coding DNA: TGTGCCAGCAGCTTTTACCCTAGCGGGAGCTATACAGATACGCAGTATTTT.

CDR3 sequence reads: CAWTRGIAKNIQYF. The CDR3 DNA follows: TGTGCCTGGACTCGGGGTATAGCCAAAAACATTCAGTACTTC. This sequence joins TRBV30 and TRBJ2-4; D is possibly TRBD2 (5 bases). Per germline, CDR1 GTSNPN and CDR2 SVGIG (reference sequence). V was clipped by 4 bases and J by 0 bases, with 10 bases between them. The CDR3 consists of 14 residues.

The chain uses TRBV11-2 and TRBJ2-3; 7 bases map to TRBD1. The CDR3 is 15 amino acids. Trimming at V came to 5 bases and at J to 2 bases, leaving 7 bases not matched to a gene. In germline, CDR1 is SGHAT, CDR2 FQNNGV. The CDR3 DNA reads TGTGCCAGCAGCAGATCGGGACAGCCCACAGATACGCAGTATTTT. The encoded protein is CASSRSGQPTDTQYF.

The V and J genes are TRBV30 and TRBJ2-3, with TRBD2 identical over 9 bases. Looked up from germline, CDR1 is GTSNPN and CDR2 is SVGIG (reference sequence). This CDR3 has 14 residues. The V and J ends lost 0 bases and 6 bases, in that order; junction bases with no gene match: 4. CDR3 region: CAWSVSGSLDTQYF. The CDR3 region has the DNA TGTGCCTGGAGTGTTAGCGGGAGTCTCGATACGCAGTATTTT.

This clone appeared a single time. The CDR3, as DNA: TGTGCCAGCAGCCCTAGGGGAGGGGGATTTAGCAATCAGCCCCAGCATTTT. Amino acids: CASSPRGGGFSNQPQHF. This rearrangement joins TRBV6-2 or TRBV6-3 to TRBJ1-5; a possible D gene is TRBD1 (6 bases). Per the germline V gene, CDR1 is MNHEY and CDR2 is SVGEGT. With 6 bases removed from V and 0 bases from J, the gap between germline ends came to 18 bases. This CDR3 comprises 17 residues.

The gene calls are TRBV2 and TRBJ1-6; 7 bases are shared with TRBD1. The CDR3 is 15 amino acids. CDR1 SNHLY and CDR2 FYNNEI come from the germline V gene. The ends lost 8 bases at V and 0 bases at J; junction bases unmatched: 4. Here the CDR3 reads CASSGQSSYNSPLHF. CDR3 DNA sequence: TGTGCCAGCTCGGGACAGAGCTCCTATAATTCACCCCTCCACTTT.